This T cell receptor (beta chain) was found in a study of shared clonotypes between healthy human individuals. As for the study in general: The people who gave samples were two women and a few men aged 18 to 49. Plates per donor: three CD4 naive, three CD4 memory, two CD8 naive, one CD8 memory. Study-wide results and limits: A handful of donors had around 5% of their naive CD4 clonotypes in common.

The naive CD8 fraction comprised CD45RO-negative cells positively selected for CCR7 and excluded terminally differentiated effector memory CD45RA+ cells. An assay was performed, and its level was deep. Method: immunoSEQ multiplex PCR; TCRdb's copy keeps in-frame clones and lacks some. The sample lists hundreds of thousands of clones; 85% to 95% were seen once. The V gene's germline CDR1 is KGHSH and CDR2 LQKENI. CDR3 length equals 16 residues. J lost 4 bases, V lost 3 bases, and 8 bases had no gene match. A note on this clone: Antigen unknown.

Sequenced material: naive CD8+ T cells sorted from blood. V usage is TRBV18 and J usage is TRBJ1-3, with 8 bases aligning to TRBD1. The source is a woman aged 30 to 39 in good health. In DNA, the CDR3 is TGTGCCAGCTCACCGGACAGGGATACTCCCGGAAACACCATATATTTT. The encoded protein is CASSPDRDTPGNTIYF.